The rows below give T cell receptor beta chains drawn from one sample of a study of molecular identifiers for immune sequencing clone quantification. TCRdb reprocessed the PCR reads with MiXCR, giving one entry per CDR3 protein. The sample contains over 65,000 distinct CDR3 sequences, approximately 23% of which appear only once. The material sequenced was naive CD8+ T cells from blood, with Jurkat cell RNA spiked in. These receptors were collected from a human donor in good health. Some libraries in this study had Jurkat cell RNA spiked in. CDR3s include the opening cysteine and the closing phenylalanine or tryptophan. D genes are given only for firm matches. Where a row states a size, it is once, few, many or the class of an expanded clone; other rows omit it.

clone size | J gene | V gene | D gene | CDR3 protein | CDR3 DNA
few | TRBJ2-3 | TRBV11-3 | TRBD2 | CASSLDSAGEGTDTQYF | TGTGCCAGCAGCTTAGATTCAGCGGGAGAGGGTACAGATACGCAGTATTTT
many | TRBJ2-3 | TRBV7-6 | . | CASSLHPARTDTQYF | TGTGCCAGCAGCTTACATCCGGCGAGAACAGATACGCAGTATTTT
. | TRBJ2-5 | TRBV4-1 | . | CANRQVLTGDEEPPYF | TGCGCCAACCGTCAAGTGCTAACGGGGGATGAGGAACCCCCGTACTTC
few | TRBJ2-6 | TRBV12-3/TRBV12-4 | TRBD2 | CASFGPGVSGIVAGANVLTF | TGTGCCAGCTTTGGACCGGGGGTTAGCGGGATTGTGGCTGGGGCCAACGTCCTGACTTTC
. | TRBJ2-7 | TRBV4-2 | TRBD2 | CASSQVTSGSHEQYF | TGTGCCAGCAGCCAAGTTACTAGCGGGAGTCACGAGCAGTACTTC
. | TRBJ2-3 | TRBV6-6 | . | CASSYGFSDTQYF | TGTGCCAGCAGTTACGGATTCTCCGATACGCAGTATTTT
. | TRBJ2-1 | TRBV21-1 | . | CASRRQFF | TGTGCCAGCAGGAGACAGTTCTTC
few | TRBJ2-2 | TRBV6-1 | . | CASSGGTPNTGELFF | TGTGCCAGCAGCGGCGGGACACCGAACACCGGGGAGCTGTTTTTT
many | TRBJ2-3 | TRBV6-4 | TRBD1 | CASKDHTGGRTQYF | TGTGCCAGTAAAGATCACACAGGGGGACGTACGCAGTATTTT
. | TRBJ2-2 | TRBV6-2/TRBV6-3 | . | CASSWDVRITNTGELFF | TGTGCCAGCAGTTGGGACGTCCGAATAACGAACACCGGGGAGCTGTTTTTT
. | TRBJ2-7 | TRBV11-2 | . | CASSYRNSYEQYF | TGTGCCAGCAGCTACAGGAATAGCTACGAGCAGTACTTC
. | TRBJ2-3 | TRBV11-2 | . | CASSLDVADSTGTQYF | TGTGCCAGCAGCTTAGATGTAGCGGATAGCACAGGTACGCAGTATTTT
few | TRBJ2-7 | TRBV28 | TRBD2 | CASSFASGGGEQYF | TGTGCCAGCAGTTTTGCTAGCGGTGGGGGTGAGCAGTACTTC
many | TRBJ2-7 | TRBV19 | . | CASSPAMNYEQYF | TGTGCCAGTAGTCCGGCTATGAACTACGAGCAGTACTTC
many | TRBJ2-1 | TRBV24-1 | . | CATSDFIGVEQFF | TGTGCCACCAGTGACTTTATAGGTGTTGAGCAGTTCTTC
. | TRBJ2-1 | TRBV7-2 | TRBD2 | CASSLVGGGFDEQFF | TGTGCCAGCAGCTTAGTCGGGGGAGGGTTCGATGAGCAGTTCTTC
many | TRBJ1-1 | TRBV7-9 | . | CASSSGSTQGRTEAFF | TGTGCCAGCAGCTCGGGGTCCACCCAAGGGCGAACTGAAGCTTTCTTT
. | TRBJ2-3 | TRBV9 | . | CASSPPGRSTDTQYF | TGTGCCAGCAGCCCCCCGGGACGGAGCACAGATACGCAGTATTTT
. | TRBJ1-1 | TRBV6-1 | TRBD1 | CASSEWTGTSAEAFF | TGTGCCAGCAGTGAGTGGACAGGGACGTCGGCTGAAGCTTTCTTT
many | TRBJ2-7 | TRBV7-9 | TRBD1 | CASSLGQGIVDEQYF | TGTGCCAGCAGCTTAGGACAGGGGATCGTCGACGAGCAGTACTTC